Presented here are 32 T cell receptor beta chains from one specimen sequenced in a study of shared clonotypes between healthy human individuals. Some clones are missing from TCRdb's copy, which holds only in-frame ones; the method was immunoSEQ multiplex PCR. The data hold a few million clones, with approximately 94% observed a single time. Input material: naive CD4+ T cells sorted from blood. Subset here: CD45RA+ positively selected. These receptor sequences come from a man between 18 and 29 years old in good health.

The J gene is TRBJ2-5, the V gene TRBV11-2; 7 bases match TRBD1. Germline V gene data show CDR1 as SGHAT and CDR2 as FQNNGV. This CDR3 region has 14 residues. The V gene end was trimmed by 5 bases and the J gene end by 4 bases; junction bases not matched to a gene: 7. The CDR3 bases are TGTGCCAGCAGCACAGGGGCACAGGGAGAGACCCAGTACTTC. Its protein is CASSTGAQGETQYF.

V usage is TRBV7-9 and J usage is TRBJ2-2, with TRBD1 identical over 7 bases. This CDR3 is built from 15 residues. Germline CDR1 SEHNR, CDR2 FQNEAQ (reference sequence). V lost 1 base and J lost 4; bases outside the gene matches: 3. CDR3 DNA: TGTGCCAGCAGCTTAGGAGGGGGCGGCACCGGGGAGCTGTTTTTT. This sequence encodes CASSLGGGGTGELFF.

V is TRBV15 and J is TRBJ1-2; unclear D gene. Trimming pared 5 bases from V and 4 bases from J, leaving 8 bases between. Germline-derived CDR1 and CDR2 are LNHNV and YYDKDF (reference sequence). CDR3 length equals 12 residues. CDR3 residues: CATSDSRYGYTF. CDR3 sequence (DNA): TGTGCCACCAGCGACTCGCGCTATGGCTACACCTTC.

V is TRBV5-1 and J is TRBJ1-1; TRBD1 might be the D (6 bases). V lost 1 base, J lost 4 bases, and 8 bases lay in between. CDR1 and CDR2 from the germline V gene are SGHRS and YFSETQ. The CDR3 is 13 amino acids. The CDR3 bases are TGCGCCAGCAGCTTGACAGGGAGCACTGAAGCTTTCTTT. Its translation: CASSLTGSTEAFF.

The V and J genes are TRBV2 and TRBJ1-1; a possible D gene is TRBD1 (5 bases). In germline, CDR1 is SNHLY, CDR2 FYNNEI. Trimming removed 6 bases at V and 8 bases at J, with 13 bases between. The CDR3 covers 12 residues. The CDR3 sequence is CASRKGTAEAFF. CDR3 DNA: TGTGCCAGCAGGAAAGGGACGGCGGAAGCTTTCTTT.

The CDR3: CASSQASAGVSYEQYF. In DNA form, the CDR3 reads TGTGCCAGCAGCCAAGCGTCGGCAGGGGTCTCCTACGAGCAGTACTTC. The genes are TRBV4-2 and TRBJ2-7, with D possibly being TRBD1 (6 bases). The germline V and J ends were trimmed by 1 base and 0 bases, with 13 bases remaining between them. Germline-derived CDR1 and CDR2 are LGHNA and YNFKEQ. CDR3 length: 16 amino acids.

The chain combines TRBV7-2 with TRBJ2-6, with D perhaps assigned TRBD1 or TRBD2 (6 bases each). The CDR3 spans 15 residues. Trimming cost V 6 bases and J 2 bases, with 11 bases left between them. Germline assignment: CDR1 SGHTA and CDR2 FQGNSA. CDR3 bases: TGTGCCAGCAGTAACGGGGGCGCTGGGGCCAACGTCCTGACTTTC. This translates into CASSNGGAGANVLTF.

This clone was seen just once. This sample includes further DNA sequences coding for the same CDR3. The V gene is TRBV5-1, the J gene TRBJ1-1, with 7 bases lining up with TRBD1. The V gene end was trimmed by 4 bases and the J gene end by 1 base; junction bases not matched to a gene: 4. The germline V gene encodes CDR1 SGHRS and CDR2 YFSETQ. This CDR3 is 14 amino acids long. The CDR3 reads CASSTGTENTEAFF. Here the CDR3 DNA reads TGCGCCAGCAGCACTGGGACAGAGAACACTGAAGCTTTCTTT.

The V gene is TRBV15, the J gene TRBJ1-1; no clear D gene. Per germline, CDR1 LNHNV and CDR2 YYDKDF (reference sequence). Trimming cost V 0 bases and J 1 base, with 12 bases left between them. The CDR3 totals 16 residues. DNA of the CDR3: TGTGCCACCAGCAGAGATCTCGTGGGAGCGAACACTGAAGCTTTCTTT. Protein: CATSRDLVGANTEAFF. Full variable domain (rest looked up from reference TRBV15 and TRBJ1-1): DAMVIQNPRYQVTQFGKPVTLSCSQTLNHNVMYWYQQKSSQAPKLLFHYYDKDFNNEADTPDNFQSRRPNTSFCFLDIRSPGLGDTAMYLCATSRDLVGANTEAFFGQGTRLTVV.

This clone was seen only a few times. The chain employs TRBV7-3 and TRBJ1-1; 8 positions agree with TRBD1. V shed 5 bases, J shed 7 bases, and the junction held 3 bases outside the gene matches. CDR3 size: 12 residues. In germline, CDR1 is SGHTA, CDR2 FQGTGA. The CDR3 loop reads CASSPTGGEAFF. CDR3 sequence (DNA): TGTGCCAGCAGCCCCACAGGGGGTGAAGCTTTCTTT.

With respect to this clone: One end of the junction is discordant with germline, which a read error may explain. CDR3 sequence: CAWSRGDRGTF. The DNA for the CDR3 is TGTGCCTGGAGTAGGGGGGACAGGGGAACGTTT. The V call is TRBV30, the J call TRBJ1-3; 10 bases are shared with TRBD1. The germline gives CDR1 GTSNPN, CDR2 SVGIG (reference sequence). CDR3 length equals 11 residues.

This chain joins TRBV19 and TRBJ1-4; 7 bases fit TRBD1. CDR3 length: 17 amino acids. CDR1 is LNHDA, CDR2 SQIVND, per germline (reference sequence). V shed 6 bases and J 0 bases; nucleotides not matched to a gene: 10. CDR3 residues: CASSLISDRTTNEKLFF. CDR3 DNA sequence: TGTGCCAGTAGCCTTATTTCGGACAGGACAACTAATGAAAAACTGTTTTTT.

The rearrangement uses TRBV2 and TRBJ1-5, with D uncertain. CDR1 and CDR2 from the germline V gene are SNHLY and FYNNEI. The CDR3 is 15 residues long. V lost 4 bases to trimming and J lost 9 bases, with 19 bases between them. CDR3 protein: CASSVLDFDSPPQHF. CDR3 coding DNA: TGTGCCAGCAGTGTATTAGATTTTGACTCTCCGCCCCAGCATTTT. The full variable domain, with the rest looked up from reference TRBV2 and TRBJ1-5, is EPEVTQTPSHQVTQMGQEVILRCVPISNHLYFYWYRQILGQKVEFLVSFYNNEISEKSEIFDDQFSVERPDGSNFTLKIRSTKLEDSAMYFCASSVLDFDSPPQHFGDGTRLSIL.

This clone was recorded once. The chain is built from TRBV11-2 and TRBJ2-3; the match to TRBD2 covers 9 bases. Germline CDR1 SGHAT, CDR2 FQNNGV. The CDR3 is made up of 15 amino acids. Trimming removed 5 bases from V and 3 bases from J; junction bases left unmatched: 6. The CDR3 nucleotides read TGTGCCAGCAGCGGTCCGGGACTAGCAACAGATACGCAGTATTTT. It specifies CASSGPGLATDTQYF.

The V and J genes are TRBV6-9 and TRBJ2-7; 7 bases fit TRBD1. CDR3 length: 14 residues. V was clipped by 7 bases and J by 5 bases; unmatched bases: 11. Germline V gene sequence: CDR1 MNHGY, CDR2 SVAAGI. The CDR3: CASIKGARFDEQYF. CDR3 nucleotides: TGTGCCAGCATCAAGGGGGCGCGGTTCGACGAGCAGTACTTC.

This chain connects TRBV6-1 to TRBJ1-2; a weak D match, TRBD1 (6 bases). The CDR3 is 15 residues long. Germline V CDR1 and CDR2: MNHNS, SASEGT. V was trimmed by 2 bases and J by 4 bases, leaving 14 bases between them. The CDR3 loop reads CASSESWGGGYGYTF. The DNA for the CDR3 is TGTGCCAGCAGTGAATCTTGGGGAGGGGGCTATGGCTACACCTTC.

V and J are TRBV7-9 and TRBJ2-1; D might be TRBD2 (5 bases). Germline CDR1 is SEHNR and CDR2 is FQNEAQ (reference sequence). The CDR3 is made up of 16 amino acids. Trimming stripped 1 base from V and 4 bases from J, with 14 bases between. CDR3 residues: CASSLVPGYQYNEQFF. CDR3 DNA sequence: TGTGCCAGCAGCTTAGTCCCGGGATATCAGTACAATGAGCAGTTCTTC. Filled out from reference TRBV7-9 and TRBJ2-1, the complete variable domain reads DTGVSQNPRHKITKRGQNVTFRCDPISEHNRLYWYRQTLGQGPEFLTYFQNEAQLEKSRLLSDRFSAERPKGSFSTLEIQRTEQGDSAMYLCASSLVPGYQYNEQFFGPGTRLTVL.

V is TRBV5-1 and J is TRBJ2-3, with a possible D match to TRBD1 (6 bases). CDR1 is SGHRS and CDR2 is YFSETQ in the germline V gene. Trimming took off 4 bases at V and 6 bases at J, with 18 bases between the two ends. The CDR3 is 15 residues long. For the CDR3, the DNA is TGCGCCAGCAGCGCGAATACAGGGTACATGGATACGCAGTATTTT. Translation: CASSANTGYMDTQYF.

This rearrangement joins TRBV9 to TRBJ1-3; 7 bases align to TRBD1. Per germline, CDR1 SGDLS and CDR2 YYNGEE. Trimming took 0 bases from V and 6 from J; bases not matched to a gene: 9. There are 16 residues in the CDR3. CDR3 nucleotides: TGTGCCAGCAGCGTAGGTAGGACAGGTTCGTCAAACACCATATATTTT. Translation: CASSVGRTGSSNTIYF.

The V gene is TRBV6-5, the J gene TRBJ1-2; D remains ambiguous. This CDR3 region has 12 residues. The germline V and J ends were trimmed by 5 bases and 3 bases, with 7 bases remaining between them. CDR1 is MNHEY and CDR2 is SVGAGI in the germline V gene. The chain's CDR3 is CASSKDDYGYTF. CDR3 nucleotides: TGTGCCAGCAGTAAGGATGACTATGGCTACACCTTC.

This chain uses TRBV27 with TRBJ2-3; TRBD2 agrees at 8 bases. CDR1 and CDR2 (germline): MNHEY, SMNVEV (reference sequence). V lost 0 bases to trimming and J lost 5 bases; unmatched junction nucleotides: 7. This CDR3 is 16 amino acids long. The CDR3: CASSLSVLAGVDTQYF. DNA for the CDR3: TGTGCCAGCAGTTTATCCGTTCTAGCGGGCGTAGATACGCAGTATTTT.

This clone was seen a single time. The chain employs TRBV5-4 and TRBJ2-7; D assignment may be TRBD1 or TRBD2 (5 bases each). The CDR3 runs 15 residues. The germline gives CDR1 SGHNT, CDR2 YYREEE (reference sequence). V was cut by 0 bases and J by 3 bases, with 13 bases left in between. The CDR3 region has the DNA TGTGCCAGCAGCTTGGGAGGGCAGGGTGACTACGAGCAGTACTTC. Translation: CASSLGGQGDYEQYF.

The V and J genes are TRBV5-1 and TRBJ2-3; D is undetermined. With 4 bases removed from V and 0 bases from J, the gap between germline ends came to 15 bases. Germline lookup yields CDR1 SGHRS and CDR2 YFSETQ. This CDR3 comprises 16 residues. The CDR3 protein is CASSRVPFTSTDTQYF. In DNA, the CDR3 is TGCGCCAGCAGCCGTGTCCCTTTTACTAGCACAGATACGCAGTATTTT. Full variable domain (rest looked up from reference TRBV5-1 and TRBJ2-3): KAGVTQTPRYLIKTRGQQVTLSCSPISGHRSVSWYQQTPGQGLQFLFEYFSETQRNKGNFPGRFSGRQFSNSRSEMNVSTLELGDSALYLCASSRVPFTSTDTQYFGPGTRLTVL.

The chain employs TRBV5-4 and TRBJ1-1, with 7 bases identical to TRBD1. The CDR3 sequence is 12 residues long. J was trimmed by 11 bases and V by 0 bases; bases with no gene match: 4. Germline CDR1 reads SGHNT; CDR2 reads YYREEE (reference sequence). The CDR3 DNA follows: TGTGCCAGCAGCTTGGGGGACAGAGGGGCTTTCTTT. Translation gives CASSLGDRGAFF.

The chain links TRBV7-8 to TRBJ2-2, with D maybe TRBD1 (6 bases). The CDR3 has 14 residues. Per the germline V gene, CDR1 is SGHVS and CDR2 is FQNEAQ. The V gene lost 6 bases and the J gene lost 1 base, with 9 bases spanning the gap. CDR3 coding DNA: TGTGCCAGCAGACCCAGGGGGAACACCGGGGAGCTGTTTTTT. Translating it yields CASRPRGNTGELFF.

A single count supports this clone. Distinct nucleotide sequences in the sample also encode this CDR3. The gene calls are TRBV6-5 and TRBJ1-5; D is possibly TRBD1 (5 bases). The CDR3 consists of 14 residues. With 2 bases removed from V and 4 bases from J, the gap between germline ends came to 9 bases. CDR1 is MNHEY and CDR2 is SVGAGI in the germline V gene. The CDR3 DNA sequence: TGTGCCAGCAGTTACGGGGCAGGAAATCAGCCCCAGCATTTT. It is translated as CASSYGAGNQPQHF.

The chain links TRBV27 to TRBJ2-7, with D maybe TRBD1 (6 bases). In germline, CDR1 is MNHEY, CDR2 SMNVEV (reference sequence). V gave up 3 bases and J gave up 1 base, with 13 bases separating them. CDR3 length: 15 residues. The CDR3 reads CASSFGQPPSYEQYF. CDR3 sequence (DNA): TGTGCCAGCAGTTTTGGACAGCCCCCTTCCTACGAGCAGTACTTC.

In its sample, this clone was seen once. The chain joins TRBV18 to TRBJ2-4, with D perhaps assigned TRBD1 or TRBD2 (5 bases each). Trimming removed 0 bases at V and 6 bases at J, with 9 bases between. Germline loops: CDR1 KGHSH, CDR2 LQKENI. This CDR3 spans 14 amino acids. The CDR3 region has the DNA TGTGCCAGCTCACCACCGGTGAGGGGAAACATTCAGTACTTC. Translation: CASSPPVRGNIQYF.

This chain connects TRBV5-1 to TRBJ2-3; D is tentatively TRBD1 or TRBD2 (5 bases each). The germline V gene encodes CDR1 SGHRS and CDR2 YFSETQ. CDR3 length: 14 residues. Trimming removed 0 bases from V and 6 bases from J, with 11 bases in between. CDR3: CASSLGDPRDTQYF. DNA for the CDR3: TGCGCCAGCAGCTTGGGGGACCCACGGGATACGCAGTATTTT.

V gene TRBV30 combines with J gene TRBJ2-7, with 13 bases lining up with TRBD2. The V and J ends lost 2 bases and 4 bases, in that order; junction bases with no gene match: 5. The CDR3 runs to 15 residues. The germline V gene has CDR1 GTSNPN and CDR2 SVGIG (reference sequence). Here the CDR3 reads CAWSLLGLAGYEQYF. CDR3 nucleotide sequence: TGTGCCTGGAGTCTTTTGGGACTAGCGGGATACGAGCAGTACTTC.

CDR3 sequence reads: CASRTVNGGELFF. The DNA for the CDR3 is TGTGCCAGTCGAACCGTTAATGGCGGGGAGCTGTTTTTT. The chain carries TRBV19 and TRBJ2-2, with D hard to call. The CDR3 length is 13 residues. V lost 8 bases and J lost 7, with 14 bases in between. The germline V gene has CDR1 LNHDA and CDR2 SQIVND (reference sequence).

The chain links TRBV7-2 to TRBJ1-2; tentative D call: TRBD1 (5 bases). Germline lookup yields CDR1 SGHTA and CDR2 FQGNSA. The CDR3 contains 14 residues. Trimming took off 5 bases at V and 6 bases at J, with 16 bases between the two ends. The CDR3 loop reads CASSQGLARHGYTF. For the CDR3, the DNA is TGTGCCAGCAGCCAGGGACTGGCCAGGCATGGCTACACCTTC.